This TCR beta chain emerged from a study of T cell responses to AZD1222 COVID-19 vaccine. Profiled with immunoSEQ multiplex PCR; TCRdb holds only in-frame clones, not every one. Seen here are about 180,000 clones, 90% to 95% observed once, and the top ten hold roughly 1.5%. The CDR3 contains 16 residues. Trimming shortened V by 2 bases and J by 7 bases, and 16 bases separated the two germline ends. Germline-derived CDR1 and CDR2 are SGDLS and YYNGEE. The V call is TRBV9, the J call TRBJ1-6; D not certain. The receptor was isolated from an adult who received the AZD1222 COVID-19 vaccine. The sequences come from peripheral blood, collected 28 days after the second AZD1222 dose. This CDR3 reads CASSVAPHTANSPLHF. The DNA for the CDR3 is TGTGCCAGCAGCGTCGCCCCTCACACAGCAAATTCACCCCTCCACTTT.